This T cell receptor (beta chain) came from a study of T cells in Graves' hyperthyroidism and ophthalmopathy. TCR beta CDR3 region amplification was performed from RNA transcripts. With the HTBI primer set, the TCR CDR3 went through a first round of RT-PCR. TCRdb reprocessed the multiplex PCR reads via MiXCR and lists one record per CDR3 protein. This table holds about half a million distinct CDR3 sequences, less than 25% found once. The CDR3 loop spans 14 amino acids. With 8 bases clipped from V and 0 bases from J, the junction kept 5 bases outside the gene matches. This clonotype was counted at least ten times.

The genes are TRBV12-3 or TRBV12-4 and TRBJ2-7; 9 bases line up with TRBD2. The sequence derives from a man aged 18 to 29 with Graves' hyperthyroidism. Sequencing input: blood. The CDR3 sequence is CASGRTSASYEQYF. The CDR3, as DNA: TGTGCCAGCGGTCGGACTAGCGCCTCCTACGAGCAGTACTTC.